This T cell receptor beta chain was profiled in a study of CXCR3-negative and CXCR3-positive naive CD8 T cells. UMI labels and 5' RACE were used to prepare the TRB cDNA libraries. No DNA is given; TCRdb re-called the 5' RACE reads and lists each CDR3 protein once. The sample holds 45,000 to 65,000 distinct CDR3 sequences. Germline CDR1 and CDR2: SGHTA and FQGTGA. CDR3 length: 15 amino acids. The study, taken as a whole, reports: High diversity, comparable across both naive subsets, contrasted with much lower diversity in memory CD8+ cells. Compared with CXCR3-negative naive cells, CXCR3-positive naive cells showed more hydrophobic TRB CDR3s. Both naive subsets, CXCR3-negative and CXCR3-positive, displayed similar TRBV-TRBJ usage, unlike memory cells.

Points on this clonotype: Antigen unknown.

Cells classed as naive CD8+ T cells were CD45RO-CCR7+CD27+CD95-. Sequencing used naive CXCR3- CD8+ T cells from blood. Subset reported: CD45RO-CCR7+CD27+CD95- naive CD8+ T cells lacking CXCR3 (TNR3-). This TCR was recovered from a human donor in good health. Some clones in this sample may be carry-over from other donors' samples. The chain uses TRBV7-3 and TRBJ2-7; the D call of TRBD1 rests on TCRdb alone, since no DNA is present to check it. CDR3 sequence reads: CASSLAGQISYEQYF.